This TCR beta chain emerged from a study of PD-L1 blockade in urothelial cancer. Background on the study: Male sex and bladder-origin urothelial cancer were recorded for about 90% of the 29 patients. Patients had received 0 to 3 prior chemotherapy regimens. After treatment start, blood was analyzed at 3 weeks (second dose) and at 6 weeks.

In the case of this clone: Its antigen is currently unknown.

The method was immunoSEQ multiplex PCR; TCRdb's version includes in-frame clones alone and lacks a portion of them. The table has tens of thousands of clones, under 90% seen once; the top ten hold approximately 5%. Study observations and caveats: Durable-benefit patients expanded tumor-associated blood clones more at 3 weeks.

This CDR3 spans 15 amino acids. V was cut by 6 bases and J by 0 bases, with 14 bases left in between. Per germline, CDR1 MNHNY and CDR2 SVGAGI (reference sequence). J is TRBJ2-5 and V is TRBV6-6; a weak D match, TRBD1 (7 bases). The sequencing used PBMCs, collected around atezolizumab (anti-PD-L1) treatment. The source is a man between 65 and 85 years old with urothelial cancer. CDR3 region: CASRGGQLHQETQYF. The CDR3 DNA is TGTGCCAGCAGGGGGGGACAGCTTCACCAAGAGACCCAGTACTTC.